This section outlines one T cell receptor beta chain sequence together with its context. MiXCR was run by TCRdb on the RT-PCR reads, yielding one entry per CDR3 protein. The table has about 570,000 distinct CDR3 sequences, approximately 10% seen once. The source of the sample is a study of response to subunit inactivated influenza vaccine. This CDR3 region has 15 residues. V shed 4 bases, J shed 8 bases, and the junction held 12 bases outside the gene matches. CDR1 is KGHSH and CDR2 is LQKENI in the germline V gene. This sample was also put to use in a study of T cells expressing NK-cell markers. This second report adds: UMIs were included in TCR beta cDNA generated by 5'RACE template switching. HCMV seropositivity characterized seven of the eight sequenced donors, and seronegativity one. For a handful of donors, the dominant NKG2C+ clonotypes made up about 1.0-8% of their CD8+ T cells.

This receptor was identified in a man between 45 and 60 years old who received an inactivated influenza vaccine. The rearrangement uses TRBV18 and TRBJ1-1; 8 bases line up with TRBD1. The sample here was PBMCs from blood, taken on the day of vaccination. The CDR3 reads CASSLRTGIISEAFF. The CDR3 DNA reads TGTGCCAGCTCACTCCGGACAGGGATCATCTCCGAAGCTTTCTTT.